This T cell receptor beta chain was sequenced in a study of blood T cell repertoires in COVID-19. Per the original data handling: Amplification with reference gene primers provided the estimates of nucleated cell counts. Libraries were prepared by immunoSEQ multiplex PCR; TCRdb keeps only in-frame clonotypes and omits some of them. For V, J and clone size, that table is used; D and trimming come from the DNA. The sample has 55,000 to 80,000 clones; roughly 80% are singletons. The V gene's germline CDR1 is WSHSY and CDR2 SAAADI. CDR3 length: 18 amino acids. Trimming pared 0 bases from V and 2 bases from J, leaving 17 bases between.

The origin of this receptor is a human donor in a cohort sampled during active COVID-19. Source material: peripheral blood. The rearrangement joins TRBV10-2 to TRBJ2-1; TRBD2 is a possible D gene (6 bases). CDR3 loop: CASSESEIGGAPYNEQFF. As DNA, the CDR3 is TGCGCCAGCAGTGAGTCGGAGATTGGCGGGGCTCCCTACAATGAGCAGTTCTTC.